These 8 T cell receptor beta chains were all obtained from the same sample, sequenced in a study of shared clonotypes between healthy human individuals. Clones were sequenced by immunoSEQ multiplex PCR, and TCRdb holds only the in-frame ones, with some missing. The sample contains some 89,000 clones, 65% to 70% of which appear only once. The sample consisted of memory CD8+ T cells sorted from blood. As for subset: CD45RO+ cells pooled with CCR7-negative TemRA cells. The receptors originated from a man younger than 40 in good health.

DNA for the CDR3: TGTGCCAGCAGTTACTCATCAGGAAATGAAAAACTGTTTTTT. Protein: CASSYSSGNEKLFF. This rearrangement joins TRBV6-5 to TRBJ1-4, with D uncertain. Germline CDR1 is MNHEY and CDR2 is SVGAGI. V was pared by 0 bases and J by 5 bases, with 7 bases between. There are 14 residues in the CDR3.

The CDR3 sequence is CASSRTGVSPLHF. The CDR3 bases are TGTGCCAGCAGCCGGACAGGGGTTTCACCCCTCCACTTT. V and J are TRBV6-5 and TRBJ1-6, with 9 bases that match TRBD1. Germline V gives CDR1 MNHEY, CDR2 SVGAGI. V was pared by 6 bases and J by 9 bases, with 3 bases of the junction left unmatched. CDR3 size: 13 residues.

The chain combines TRBV11-2 with TRBJ2-7; TRBD1 matches at 10 bases. J gave up 3 bases and V 4 bases, and 9 bases lay outside the gene matches. CDR1 is SGHAT and CDR2 is FQNNGV in the germline V gene. The CDR3 covers 16 residues. The CDR3 reads CASSSPSGTGVYEQYF. CDR3 sequence (DNA): TGTGCCAGCAGCTCTCCCTCCGGGACAGGGGTCTACGAGCAGTACTTC. The full variable domain, with the rest looked up from reference TRBV11-2 and TRBJ2-7, is EAGVAQSPRYKIIEKRQSVAFWCNPISGHATLYWYQQILGQGPKLLIQFQNNGVVDDSQLPKDRFSAERLKGVDSTLKIQPAKLEDSAVYLCASSSPSGTGVYEQYFGPGTRLTVT.

This clone was counted between two and nine times. This chain links TRBV7-8 with TRBJ2-5; 7 bases fit TRBD2. V trimming: 3 bases; J trimming: 0 bases; junction bases outside the gene matches: 4. CDR1 SGHVS and CDR2 FQNEAQ come from the germline V gene. This CDR3 is 15 amino acids long. The CDR3 nucleotides read TGTGCCAGCAGCTTCTGGGGGGGACACCAAGAGACCCAGTACTTC. Amino acids: CASSFWGGHQETQYF.

The CDR3 loop reads CARRGSRLQETQYF. The DNA for the CDR3 is TGTGCCAGACGAGGGTCACGGTTACAAGAGACCCAGTACTTC. V usage is TRBV6-5 and J usage is TRBJ2-5, with D maybe TRBD2 (5 bases). Per the germline V gene, CDR1 is MNHEY and CDR2 is SVGAGI. CDR3 length: 14 amino acids. Deletions cut 9 bases from V and 2 bases from J, with 16 bases between.

Points on this clone: A much larger clonotype is one base distant, so this may be a read error. The CDR3: CASSISGTGTHEQYF. The CDR3 coding sequence is TGTGCCAGCAGCATATCCGGGACAGGGACCCACGAGCAGTACTTC. The rearrangement links TRBV6-5 to TRBJ2-7; the match to TRBD1 covers 9 bases. Trimming removed 6 bases from V and 5 bases from J; junction bases left unmatched: 11. Germline lookup yields CDR1 MNHEY and CDR2 SVGAGI. CDR3 length: 15 amino acids.

The chain recombines TRBV27 with TRBJ2-2; D gene unclear. Trimming removed 2 bases at V and 1 base at J, with 5 bases between. CDR1 MNHEY and CDR2 SMNVEV come from the germline V gene (reference sequence). This CDR3 comprises 14 residues. DNA for the CDR3: TGTGCCAGCAGTTTAAGGTGGAACACCGGGGAGCTGTTTTTT. This encodes CASSLRWNTGELFF.

This clone has a handful of counts. The V call is TRBV23-1, the J call TRBJ2-1; D not resolved. TRBV23-1 has ORF status, its function being uncertain. The CDR3 runs to 13 residues. Between the trimmed V and J ends, which lost 3 bases and 7 bases, there was a span of 10 bases. CDR3 in DNA: TGCGCCAGCAGTCACTTCGCTTTAAATGAGCAGTTCTTC. It yields the protein CASSHFALNEQFF.